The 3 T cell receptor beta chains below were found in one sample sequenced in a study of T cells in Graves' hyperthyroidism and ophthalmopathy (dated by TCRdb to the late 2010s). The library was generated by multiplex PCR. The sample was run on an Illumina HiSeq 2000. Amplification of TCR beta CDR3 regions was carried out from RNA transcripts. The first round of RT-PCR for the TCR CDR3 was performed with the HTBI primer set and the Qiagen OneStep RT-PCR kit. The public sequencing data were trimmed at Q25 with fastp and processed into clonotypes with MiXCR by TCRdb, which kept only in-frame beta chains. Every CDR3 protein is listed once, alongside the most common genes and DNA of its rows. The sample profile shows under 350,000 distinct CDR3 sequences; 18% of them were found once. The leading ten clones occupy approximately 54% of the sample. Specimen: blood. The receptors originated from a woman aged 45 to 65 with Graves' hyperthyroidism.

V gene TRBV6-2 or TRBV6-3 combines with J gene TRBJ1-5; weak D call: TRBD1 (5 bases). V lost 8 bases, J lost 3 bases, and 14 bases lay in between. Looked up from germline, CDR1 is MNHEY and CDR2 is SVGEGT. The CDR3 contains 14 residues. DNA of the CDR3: TGTGCCAGCCTACCCCCGGGGCCCAATCAGCCCCAGCATTTT. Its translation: CASLPPGPNQPQHF.

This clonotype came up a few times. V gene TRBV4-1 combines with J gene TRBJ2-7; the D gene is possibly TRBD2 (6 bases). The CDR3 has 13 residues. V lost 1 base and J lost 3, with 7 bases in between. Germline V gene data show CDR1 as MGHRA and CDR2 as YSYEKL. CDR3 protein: CASSQGGDYEQYF. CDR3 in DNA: TGCGCCAGCAGCCAAGGGGGGGACTACGAGCAGTACTTC.

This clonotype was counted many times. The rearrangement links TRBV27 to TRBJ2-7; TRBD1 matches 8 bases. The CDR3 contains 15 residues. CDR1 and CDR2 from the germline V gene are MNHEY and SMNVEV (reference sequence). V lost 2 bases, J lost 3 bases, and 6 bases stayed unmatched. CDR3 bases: TGTGCCAGCAGTTTACGGACAGGGAACAACTACGAGCAGTACTTC. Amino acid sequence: CASSLRTGNNYEQYF.